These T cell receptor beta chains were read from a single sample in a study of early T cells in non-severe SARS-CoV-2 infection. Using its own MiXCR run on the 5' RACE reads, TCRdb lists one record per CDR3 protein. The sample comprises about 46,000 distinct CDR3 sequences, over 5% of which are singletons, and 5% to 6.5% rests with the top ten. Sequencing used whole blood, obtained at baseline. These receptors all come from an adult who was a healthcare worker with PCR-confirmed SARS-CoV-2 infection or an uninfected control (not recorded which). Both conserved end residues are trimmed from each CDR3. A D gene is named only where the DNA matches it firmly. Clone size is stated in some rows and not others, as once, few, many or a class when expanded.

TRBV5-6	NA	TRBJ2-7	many	ASSYGAGTSLDEQY
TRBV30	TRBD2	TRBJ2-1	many	AWTFGLRGNEQF
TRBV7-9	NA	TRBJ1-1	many	ASRSRQSLEAF
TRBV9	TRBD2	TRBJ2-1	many	ASSVQLSSGGAGGEQF
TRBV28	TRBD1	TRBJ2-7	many	ASRDRGSYEQY
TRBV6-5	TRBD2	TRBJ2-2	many	ASRPRVAGAVTGELF
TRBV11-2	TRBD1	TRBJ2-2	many	ASSQGQGATGELF
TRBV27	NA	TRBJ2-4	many	ASSLVLGWGNIQY
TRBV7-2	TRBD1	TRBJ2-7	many	ASSTGTGRPYEQY
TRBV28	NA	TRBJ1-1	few	ASSLPASMNTEAF
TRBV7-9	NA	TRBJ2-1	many	ASSLSLNEQF
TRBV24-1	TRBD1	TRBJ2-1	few	ATSGPGQSSYNEQF
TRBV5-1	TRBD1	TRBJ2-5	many	ASSRGGPDRGLETQY
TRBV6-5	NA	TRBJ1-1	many	ASAGVALIPRSTEAF
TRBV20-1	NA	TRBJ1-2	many	RVQRDDENYGYT
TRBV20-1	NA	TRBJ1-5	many	SAPVMGVGNQPQH
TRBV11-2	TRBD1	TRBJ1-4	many	ASSLEGTATNEKLF
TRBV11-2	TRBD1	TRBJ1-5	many	ASSTGTGGRAPQH
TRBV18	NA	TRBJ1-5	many	ASSPQPNQPQH
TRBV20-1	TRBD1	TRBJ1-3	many	SARDPTGDGNTIY
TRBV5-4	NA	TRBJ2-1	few	ASSGSNEQF
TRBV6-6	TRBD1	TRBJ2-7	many	ASSYRDRSDEQY
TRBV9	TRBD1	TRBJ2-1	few	ASSVSRQGYNEQF
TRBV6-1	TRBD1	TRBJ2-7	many	ASRQGIYEQY
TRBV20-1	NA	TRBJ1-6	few	SAQDHSPLH
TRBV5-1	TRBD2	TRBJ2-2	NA	ASSNRLAGDWSGELF
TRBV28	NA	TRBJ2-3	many	ASSPVWRGTDTQY
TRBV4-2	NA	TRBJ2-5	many	ASSQEGRGQETQY
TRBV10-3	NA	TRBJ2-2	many	AISTVPGELF
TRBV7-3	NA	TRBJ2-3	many	ASSSAGLAGAGQIRSI
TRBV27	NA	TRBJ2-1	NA	ASSLRGQGIAGRSYNEQF
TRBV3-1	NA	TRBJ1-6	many	ASSQRNSPLH
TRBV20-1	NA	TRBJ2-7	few	SASFGEQY
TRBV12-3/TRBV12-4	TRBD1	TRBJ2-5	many	ASSDPGQLYQETQY
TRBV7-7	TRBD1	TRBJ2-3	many	ASSRTGAFGDTQY
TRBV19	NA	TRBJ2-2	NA	ASSIGPGAGTGELF
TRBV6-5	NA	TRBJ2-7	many	ASTDGSSYEQY
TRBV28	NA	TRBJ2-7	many	ASTWRGDRYEQY
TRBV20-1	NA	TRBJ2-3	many	SAPIEDPTDTQY
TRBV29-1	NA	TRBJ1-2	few	SVEASTPPFSYGYT
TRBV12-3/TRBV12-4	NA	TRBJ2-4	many	ASLTGDSNIQY
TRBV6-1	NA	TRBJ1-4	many	ASSEWGTPANEKLF
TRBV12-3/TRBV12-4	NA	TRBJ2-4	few	ASTLRGRVTKNIQY
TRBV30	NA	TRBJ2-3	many	AWRVGGTDTQY
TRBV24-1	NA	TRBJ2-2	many	ATSDAGPRDTGELF
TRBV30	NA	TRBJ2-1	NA	ARDNRAGYF
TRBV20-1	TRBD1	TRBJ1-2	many	SARETTGGTNYGYT
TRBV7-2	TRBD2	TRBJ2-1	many	ASSLGLAYNEQF
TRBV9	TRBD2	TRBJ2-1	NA	ASSATGTSAYNEQF
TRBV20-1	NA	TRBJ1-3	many	SATNTGSGNTIY
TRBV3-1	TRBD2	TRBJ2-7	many	ASSRGTSGTYEQY
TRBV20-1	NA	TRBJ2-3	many	SARVAGVSTDTQY